The 23 T cell receptor beta chains presented below share a single source sample, sequenced in a study of T cells in Graves' hyperthyroidism and ophthalmopathy. RNA transcripts provided the source from which TCR beta CDR3 regions were amplified. The study used the HTBI primer set for a first-round RT-PCR of the TCR CDR3. One entry per CDR3 protein, called by TCRdb with MiXCR from the multiplex PCR reads. The table has about 290,000 distinct CDR3 sequences, about an eighth seen once. The material sequenced was blood. These receptors originate from a woman in her thirties with Graves' hyperthyroidism that later progressed to Graves' ophthalmopathy.

This clonotype was counted many times. The chain combines TRBV6-1 with TRBJ2-1; 7 nucleotides agree with TRBD2. This CDR3 is built from 15 residues. From germline, CDR1 is MNHNS and CDR2 SASEGT. V lost 6 bases and J lost 2; bases outside the gene matches: 7. CDR3 sequence (DNA): TGTGCCAGCAGGGCCGGGCTAGCGGCCTACAATGAGCAGTTCTTC. Its protein product is CASRAGLAAYNEQFF.

This clonotype was seen at least ten times. The V and J genes are TRBV7-9 and TRBJ2-5; no clear D. The CDR3 is 13 residues long. Germline CDR1 is SEHNR and CDR2 is FQNEAQ (reference sequence). Deletions cut 5 bases from V and 5 bases from J, with 12 bases between. The CDR3 spells CASSPAPLETQYF. As DNA, the CDR3 is TGTGCCAGCAGCCCTGCTCCCTTGGAGACCCAGTACTTC.

As to this clonotype: A much more abundant neighbour one base away suggests this may be a read error. The chain couples TRBV6-2 or TRBV6-3 to TRBJ1-1; D gene ambiguous. This CDR3 is 14 amino acids long. Trimming shortened V by 7 bases and J by 3 bases, and 15 bases separated the two germline ends. The germline CDR1 and CDR2 sequences are MNHEY and SVGEGT. Here the CDR3 reads CASTEIFGDTEAFF. CDR3 bases: TGTGCCAGCACGGAAATTTTTGGAGACACTGAAGCTTTCTTT.

This clonotype appeared many times. The chain has TRBV28 and TRBJ1-1, with TRBD1 identical over 7 bases. This CDR3 is 13 amino acids long. The V gene end was trimmed by 9 bases and the J gene end by 7 bases; junction bases not matched to a gene: 11. CDR1 and CDR2 from the germline V gene are MDHEN and SYDVKM. In nucleotides, the CDR3 is TGTGCCAGTACCCAGGGACAGAGCAGTGAAGCTTTCTTT. This gives the protein CASTQGQSSEAFF.

V usage is TRBV19 and J usage is TRBJ2-7; 11 bases match TRBD2. V gave up 9 bases and J gave up 1 base; unmatched junction bases: 2. Germline CDR1 is LNHDA and CDR2 is SQIVND (reference sequence). This CDR3 region has 13 residues. The CDR3 region has the DNA TGTGCCAGCGCTAGCGGGGGGTCCTACGAGCAGTACTTC. As protein: CASASGGSYEQYF. Supplemented by reference TRBV19 and TRBJ2-7, the full variable domain reads DGGITQSPKYLFRKEGQNVTLSCEQNLNHDAMYWYRQDPGQGLRLIYYSQIVNDFQKGDIAEGYSVSREKKESFPLTVTSAQKNPTAFYLCASASGGSYEQYFGPGTRLTVT.

About this clonotype: One end of the junction fails to match germline, which may point to a read error. This chain joins TRBV20-1 and TRBJ1-5; tentative D call: TRBD1 (5 bases). Germline CDR1 is DFQATT and CDR2 is SNEGSKA (reference sequence). This CDR3 contains 14 residues. The CDR3 loop reads CGAESGTSDQPQHF. The CDR3 region has the DNA TGCGGTGCCGAAAGCGGGACCTCTGACCAGCCCCAGCATTTT.

This CDR3 reads CAISVQGNLNTEAFF. The CDR3 nucleotides read TGTGCCATCAGTGTTCAAGGGAATCTGAACACTGAAGCTTTCTTT. V is TRBV10-3 and J is TRBJ1-1; D is ambiguous. Germline CDR1 and CDR2: ENHRY and SYGVKD. This CDR3 region has 15 residues. The V end was cut by 4 bases, the J end by 0 bases, with 12 bases between.

The rearrangement uses TRBV19 and TRBJ2-1, with TRBD2 matching 9 bases. Germline CDR1 and CDR2: LNHDA and SQIVND (reference sequence). The CDR3 length is 17 residues. Germline trimming cut 1 base from V and 0 bases from J; bases unmatched to any gene: 4. CDR3 sequence reads: CASSIGTSASSYNEQFF. CDR3 bases: TGTGCCAGTAGTATAGGGACTAGCGCCAGCTCCTACAATGAGCAGTTCTTC.

This clonotype was seen at least ten times. The rearrangement joins TRBV2 to TRBJ2-1; either TRBD1 or TRBD2 may supply D (6 bases each). V was shortened by 3 bases and J by 7 bases, with 16 bases between the two germline ends. CDR3 length: 15 amino acids. CDR1 is SNHLY, CDR2 FYNNEI, per germline. The CDR3 reads CASSEMGGATNEQFF. Here the CDR3 DNA reads TGTGCCAGCAGTGAGATGGGGGGCGCGACGAATGAGCAGTTCTTC.

This clonotype was counted ten times or more. The chain employs TRBV28 and TRBJ1-4; the match to TRBD1 covers 7 bases. This CDR3 has 16 amino acids. With 6 bases clipped from V and 8 bases from J, the junction kept 15 bases outside the gene matches. CDR1 is MDHEN and CDR2 is SYDVKM in the germline V gene. The CDR3 protein is CASSNTGVGVYEKLFF. Here the CDR3 DNA reads TGTGCCAGCAGCAATACAGGGGTTGGAGTATACGAAAAACTGTTTTTT.

This clonotype was counted ten times or more. This sequence joins TRBV2 and TRBJ2-7; 9 nucleotides agree with TRBD1. Per the germline V gene, CDR1 is SNHLY and CDR2 is FYNNEI. J lost 4 bases, V lost 5 bases, and 6 bases had no gene match. The CDR3 contains 14 residues. CDR3 sequence reads: CASSSDRGQYEQYF. For the CDR3, the DNA is TGTGCCAGCAGTTCGGACAGGGGTCAATACGAGCAGTACTTC.

This clonotype was counted ten times or more. The chain has TRBV27 and TRBJ2-1; 7 positions match TRBD2. The CDR3 is made up of 16 amino acids. CDR1 and CDR2 (germline): MNHEY, SMNVEV (reference sequence). V shed 4 bases, J shed 6 bases, and the junction held 12 bases outside the gene matches. The CDR3 DNA is TGTGCCAGCAGTTGGGGGGGAGGGCTGCCCGGCAATGAGCAGTTCTTC. This encodes CASSWGGGLPGNEQFF.

This clonotype was observed many times. The chain recombines TRBV6-2 or TRBV6-3 with TRBJ2-7; D remains ambiguous. This CDR3 is 13 amino acids long. V shed 6 bases and J shed 4 bases, with 13 bases lying between them. CDR1 MNHEY and CDR2 SVGEGT come from the germline V gene. This CDR3 reads CASSEPQRYEQYF. CDR3 nucleotide sequence: TGTGCCAGCAGCGAACCACAGCGTTACGAGCAGTACTTC.

There are many counts of this clonotype. The chain carries TRBV20-1 and TRBJ2-1, with 7 positions matching TRBD1. The V and J ends lost 3 bases and 6 bases, in that order; junction bases with no gene match: 5. There are 13 residues in the CDR3. Germline V gene data show CDR1 as DFQATT and CDR2 as SNEGSKA (reference sequence). DNA of the CDR3: TGCAGTGCTAGCGGACAGGAGTCCAATGAGCAGTTCTTC. The encoded protein is CSASGQESNEQFF.

As concerns this clonotype: This clone may be a read error of a much larger clone one base away. This chain joins TRBV30 and TRBJ2-7; no clear D. CDR3 length equals 14 residues. The V end was cut by 0 bases, the J end by 0 bases, with 9 bases between. Germline V gives CDR1 GTSNPN, CDR2 SVGIG (reference sequence). CDR3 bases: TGTGCCTGGAGTGTAAACCCGTGCTCCTACGAGCAGTACTTC. This codes for CAWSVNPCSYEQYF.

This clonotype was counted a few times. The genes are TRBV7-2 and TRBJ1-3; weak D call: TRBD1 (5 bases). From germline, CDR1 is SGHTA and CDR2 FQGNSA. Between the trimmed V and J ends, which lost 4 bases and 0 bases, there was a span of 10 bases. The CDR3 extends over 15 amino acids. The CDR3 DNA follows: TGTGCCAGCAGCTGGGGACCGAGCTCTGGAAACACCATATATTTT. Encoded protein: CASSWGPSSGNTIYF.

The sample holds many counts of this clonotype. The V call is TRBV12-3 or TRBV12-4, the J call TRBJ1-2; D unclear. The CDR3 loop spans 12 amino acids. V gave up 5 bases and J gave up 6 bases, with 10 bases separating them. CDR3 DNA sequence: TGTGCCAGCAGTCTAGGAAGGAATGGCTACACCTTC. Translated, it gives CASSLGRNGYTF.

This clonotype was observed a few times. J is TRBJ2-1 and V is TRBV29-1; the D is unclear. CDR1 and CDR2 from the germline V gene are SQVTM and ANQGSEA. The CDR3 sequence is 10 residues long. Trimming pared 7 bases from V and 4 bases from J, leaving 5 bases between. CDR3 loop: CSASYNEQFF. The CDR3, as DNA: TGCAGCGCCTCGTACAATGAGCAGTTCTTC.

This clonotype has ten or more counts. J is TRBJ2-3 and V is TRBV27; 7 positions agree with TRBD1. The CDR3 extends over 15 amino acids. In germline, CDR1 is MNHEY, CDR2 SMNVEV (reference sequence). After removal of 4 bases from V and 2 bases from J, the junction contained 6 bases not matched to a gene. This CDR3 is CASSSPDRYTDTQYF. For the CDR3, the DNA is TGTGCCAGCAGTTCCCCGGACAGGTACACAGATACGCAGTATTTT.

This clonotype was picked up many times. The chain uses TRBV3-1 and TRBJ1-1; D not resolved. V lost 4 bases to trimming and J lost 1 base, with 13 bases between them. Germline assignment: CDR1 LGHDT and CDR2 YNNKEL (reference sequence). CDR3 length equals 15 residues. CDR3 residues: CASSPQTDKNTEAFF. CDR3 DNA: TGTGCCAGCAGCCCGCAGACCGACAAGAACACTGAAGCTTTCTTT.

The rearrangement uses TRBV7-6 and TRBJ2-5, with 13 bases identical to TRBD2. The CDR3 covers 14 residues. J gave up 4 bases and V 6 bases, and 2 bases lay outside the gene matches. From germline, CDR1 is SGHVS and CDR2 FNYEAQ. CDR3 in amino acids: CASRRTSGGETQYF. In nucleotides, the CDR3 is TGTGCCAGCAGGAGGACTAGCGGGGGAGAGACCCAGTACTTC. The full variable domain, its missing parts supplied by reference TRBV7-6 and TRBJ2-5, is GAGVSQSPRYKVTKRGQDVALRCDPISGHVSLYWYRQALGQGPEFLTYFNYEAQQDKSGLPNDRFSAERPEGSISTLTIQRTEQRDSAMYRCASRRTSGGETQYFGPGTRLLVL.

This rearrangement joins TRBV5-1 to TRBJ2-3; no firm D call. Deletions cut 1 base from V and 4 bases from J, with 4 bases between. This CDR3 region has 12 residues. Germline V gives CDR1 SGHRS, CDR2 YFSETQ. This CDR3 is CASSLYPDTQYF. CDR3 bases: TGCGCCAGCAGCTTGTATCCAGATACGCAGTATTTT.

This clonotype was recorded many times. The V gene is TRBV18, the J gene TRBJ2-7; 7 positions match TRBD2. The germline V gene has CDR1 KGHSH and CDR2 LQKENI. There are 13 residues in the CDR3. The junction had 7 bases not matched to a gene; V was cut back by 5 bases and J by 6 bases. The CDR3: CASSSAREGEQYF. The DNA of the CDR3 is TGTGCCAGCTCATCGGCCAGGGAGGGCGAGCAGTACTTC.